This T cell receptor beta chain was sequenced for a study of technical replicates of blood from a few donors. Trimming shortened V by 0 bases and J by 0 bases, and 12 bases separated the two germline ends. CDR3 size: 16 residues. Germline CDR1 and CDR2: SGHDT and YYEEEE. In its sample, this clone was seen once. This table comes from immunoSEQ multiplex PCR, and its TCRdb copy is limited to in-frame clones, with some not included. The sample lists around 61,000 clones, approximately 97% occurring once. The chain has TRBV5-6 and TRBJ1-1, with D uncertain. Sequencing was performed on T cells isolated from PBMCs. The TCR sequence derives from a human donor in good health. CDR3 nucleotides: TGTGCCAGCAGCTTGGCAGGATTTGACATGAACACTGAAGCTTTCTTT. Encoded protein: CASSLAGFDMNTEAFF.